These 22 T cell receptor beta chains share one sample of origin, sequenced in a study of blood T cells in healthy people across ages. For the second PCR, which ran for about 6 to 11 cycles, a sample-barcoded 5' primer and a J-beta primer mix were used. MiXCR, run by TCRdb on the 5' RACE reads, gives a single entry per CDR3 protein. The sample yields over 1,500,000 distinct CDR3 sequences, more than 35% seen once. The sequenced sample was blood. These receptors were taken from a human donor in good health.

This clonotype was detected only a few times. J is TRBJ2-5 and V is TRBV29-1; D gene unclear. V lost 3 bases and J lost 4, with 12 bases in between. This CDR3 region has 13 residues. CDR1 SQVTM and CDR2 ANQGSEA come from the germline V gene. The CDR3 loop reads CSVEPRLVETQYF. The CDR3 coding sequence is TGCAGCGTTGAGCCCCGCCTTGTAGAGACCCAGTACTTC.

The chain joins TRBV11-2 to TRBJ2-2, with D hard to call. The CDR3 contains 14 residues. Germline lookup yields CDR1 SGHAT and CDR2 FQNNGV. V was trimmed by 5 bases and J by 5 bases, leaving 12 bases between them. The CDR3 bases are TGTGCCAGCAGCGTAACGATATGGACCGGGGAGCTGTTTTTT. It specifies CASSVTIWTGELFF.

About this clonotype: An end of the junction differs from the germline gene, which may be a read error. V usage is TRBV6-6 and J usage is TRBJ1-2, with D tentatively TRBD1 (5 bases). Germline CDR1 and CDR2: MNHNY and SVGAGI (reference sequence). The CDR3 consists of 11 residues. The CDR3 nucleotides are TGTGCCAGCAGTTCAGGGAATGGCTGCACCTTC. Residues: CASSSGNGCTF.

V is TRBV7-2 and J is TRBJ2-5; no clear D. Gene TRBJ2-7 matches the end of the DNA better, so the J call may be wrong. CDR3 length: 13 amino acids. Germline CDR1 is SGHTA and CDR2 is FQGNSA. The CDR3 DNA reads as TGTGCCAGCAGCCAAAGGTACAGATCCGAGCAGTACTTC. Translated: CASSQRYRSEQYF.

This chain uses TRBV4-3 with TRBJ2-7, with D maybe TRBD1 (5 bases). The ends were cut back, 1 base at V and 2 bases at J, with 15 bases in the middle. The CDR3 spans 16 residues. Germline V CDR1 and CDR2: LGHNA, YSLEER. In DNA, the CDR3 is TGCGCCAGCAGCCAAGTCCGACAGATGGACACCTACGAGCAGTACTTC. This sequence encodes CASSQVRQMDTYEQYF.

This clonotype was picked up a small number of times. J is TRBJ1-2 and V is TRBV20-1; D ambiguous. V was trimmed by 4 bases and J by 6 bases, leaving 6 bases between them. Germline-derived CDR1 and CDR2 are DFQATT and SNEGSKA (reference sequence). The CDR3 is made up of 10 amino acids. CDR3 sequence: CSANVNGYTF. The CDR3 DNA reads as TGCAGTGCTAATGTCAATGGCTACACCTTC.

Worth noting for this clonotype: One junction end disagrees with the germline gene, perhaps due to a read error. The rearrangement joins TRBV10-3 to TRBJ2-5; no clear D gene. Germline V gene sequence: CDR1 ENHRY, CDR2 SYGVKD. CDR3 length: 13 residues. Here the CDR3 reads CVISEAQKETQYF. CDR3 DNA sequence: TGTGTCATCAGTGAAGCACAGAAAGAGACCCAGTACTTC.

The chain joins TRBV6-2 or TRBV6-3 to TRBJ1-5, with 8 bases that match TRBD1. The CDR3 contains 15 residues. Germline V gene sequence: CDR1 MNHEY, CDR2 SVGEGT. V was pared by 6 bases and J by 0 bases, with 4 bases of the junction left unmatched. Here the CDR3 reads CASRWDRNSNQPQHF. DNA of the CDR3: TGTGCCAGCAGGTGGGACAGGAATAGCAATCAGCCCCAGCATTTT.

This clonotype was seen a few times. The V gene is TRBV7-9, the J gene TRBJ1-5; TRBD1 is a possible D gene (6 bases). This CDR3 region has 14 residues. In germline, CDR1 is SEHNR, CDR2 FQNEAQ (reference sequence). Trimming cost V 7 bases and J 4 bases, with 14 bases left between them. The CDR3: CASTATTGNQPQHF. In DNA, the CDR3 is TGTGCCAGCACCGCTACGACAGGTAATCAGCCCCAGCATTTT.

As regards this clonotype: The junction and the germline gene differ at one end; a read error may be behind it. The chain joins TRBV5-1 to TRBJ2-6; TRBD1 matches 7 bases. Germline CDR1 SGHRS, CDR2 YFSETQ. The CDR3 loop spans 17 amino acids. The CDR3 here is CASSWDSLSSGANVLTF. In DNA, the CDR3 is TGCGCTAGCAGCTGGGACAGCCTTAGCTCTGGGGCCAACGTCCTGACTTTC.

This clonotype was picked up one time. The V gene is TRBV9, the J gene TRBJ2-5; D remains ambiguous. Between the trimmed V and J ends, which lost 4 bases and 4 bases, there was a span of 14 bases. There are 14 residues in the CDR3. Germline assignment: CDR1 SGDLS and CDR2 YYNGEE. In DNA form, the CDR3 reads TGTGCCAGCAGCCCAACGGCGGTAGCAGAGACCCAGTACTTC. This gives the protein CASSPTAVAETQYF. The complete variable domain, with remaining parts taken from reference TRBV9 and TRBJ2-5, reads DSGVTQTPKHLITATGQRVTLRCSPRSGDLSVYWYQQSLDQGLQFLIQYYNGEERAKGNILERFSAQQFPDLHSELNLSSLELGDSALYFCASSPTAVAETQYFGPGTRLLVL.

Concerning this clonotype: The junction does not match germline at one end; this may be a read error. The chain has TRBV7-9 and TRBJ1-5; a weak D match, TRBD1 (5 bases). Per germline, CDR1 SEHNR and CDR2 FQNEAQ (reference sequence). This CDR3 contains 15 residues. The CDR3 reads CASTLGDSSNQPQHF. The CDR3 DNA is TGTGCCAGCACCTTAGGAGACAGTAGCAATCAGCCCCAGCATTTT.

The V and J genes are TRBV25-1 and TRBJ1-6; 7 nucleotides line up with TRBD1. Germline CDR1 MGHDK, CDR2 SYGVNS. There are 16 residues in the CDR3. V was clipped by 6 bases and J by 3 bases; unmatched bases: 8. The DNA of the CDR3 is TGTGCCAGCAGAGGTCACCGGGACAGCTATAATTCACCCCTCCACTTT. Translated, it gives CASRGHRDSYNSPLHF.

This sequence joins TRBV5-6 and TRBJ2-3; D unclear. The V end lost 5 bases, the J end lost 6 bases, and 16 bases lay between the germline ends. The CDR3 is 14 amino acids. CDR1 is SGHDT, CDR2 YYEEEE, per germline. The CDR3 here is CASSFRLYSDTQYF. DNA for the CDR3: TGTGCCAGCAGTTTCCGGCTTTATTCGGATACGCAGTATTTT.

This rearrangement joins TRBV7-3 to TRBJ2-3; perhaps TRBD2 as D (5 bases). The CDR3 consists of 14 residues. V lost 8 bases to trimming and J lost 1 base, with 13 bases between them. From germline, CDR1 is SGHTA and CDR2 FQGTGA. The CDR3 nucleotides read TGTGCCAGCGCTTGGGGAGACCGCACAGATACGCAGTATTTT. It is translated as CASAWGDRTDTQYF.

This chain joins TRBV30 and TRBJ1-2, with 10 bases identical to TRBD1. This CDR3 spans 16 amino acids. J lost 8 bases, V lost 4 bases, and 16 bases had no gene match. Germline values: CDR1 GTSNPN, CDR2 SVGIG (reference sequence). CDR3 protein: CAWNLIPGQGHEGYTF. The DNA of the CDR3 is TGTGCCTGGAACTTAATCCCGGGACAGGGGCACGAAGGCTACACCTTC.

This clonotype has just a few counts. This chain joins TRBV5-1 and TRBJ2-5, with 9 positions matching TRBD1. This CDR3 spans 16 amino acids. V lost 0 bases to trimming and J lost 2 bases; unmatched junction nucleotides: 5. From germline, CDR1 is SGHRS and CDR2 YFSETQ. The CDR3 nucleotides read TGCGCCAGCAGCTTGGCCCCGACAGGGGGTCAAGAGACCCAGTACTTC. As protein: CASSLAPTGGQETQYF.

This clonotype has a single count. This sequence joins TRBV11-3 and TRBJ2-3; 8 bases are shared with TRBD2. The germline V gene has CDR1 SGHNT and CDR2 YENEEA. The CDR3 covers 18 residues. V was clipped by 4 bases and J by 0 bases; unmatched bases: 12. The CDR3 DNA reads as TGTGCCAGCAGCTCCCCACGAGCGGGGGCGATTAGCACAGATACGCAGTATTTT. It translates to CASSSPRAGAISTDTQYF. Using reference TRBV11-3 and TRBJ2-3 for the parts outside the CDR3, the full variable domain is EAGVVQSPRYKIIEKKQPVAFWCNPISGHNTLYWYLQNLGQGPELLIRYENEEAVDDSQLPKDRFSAERLKGVDSTLKIQPAELGDSAVYLCASSSPRAGAISTDTQYFGPGTRLTVL.

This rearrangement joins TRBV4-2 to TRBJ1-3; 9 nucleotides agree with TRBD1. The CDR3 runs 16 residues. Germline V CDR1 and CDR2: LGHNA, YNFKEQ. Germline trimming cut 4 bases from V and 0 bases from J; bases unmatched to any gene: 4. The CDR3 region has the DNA TGTGCCAGCAGCCCCGGGACAGGGAACTCTGGAAACACCATATATTTT. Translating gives CASSPGTGNSGNTIYF.

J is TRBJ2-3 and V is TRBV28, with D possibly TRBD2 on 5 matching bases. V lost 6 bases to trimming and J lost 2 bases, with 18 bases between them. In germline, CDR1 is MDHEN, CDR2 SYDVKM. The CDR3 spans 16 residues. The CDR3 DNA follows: TGTGCCAGCAGCTCCAATACTAGGGCGAACACAGATACGCAGTATTTT. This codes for CASSSNTRANTDTQYF.

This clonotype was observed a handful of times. The CDR3 reads CSVEGMTSGGALEQYF. The DNA for the CDR3 is TGCAGCGTTGAAGGGATGACTAGCGGGGGGGCCCTCGAGCAGTACTTC. The rearrangement joins TRBV29-1 to TRBJ2-7, with TRBD2 matching 14 bases. Losses at the gene ends were 1 base for V and 6 bases for J; bases not matched to a gene: 8. Germline CDR1 is SQVTM and CDR2 is ANQGSEA. The CDR3 length is 16 residues.

The CDR3 DNA follows: TGTGCCAGCAGCTTCGAGCGGGGGGGCCTCTACAATGAGCAGTTCTTC. This sequence encodes CASSFERGGLYNEQFF. The genes are TRBV7-3 and TRBJ2-1, with 10 bases fitting TRBD2. After removal of 3 bases from V and 3 bases from J, the junction contained 5 bases not matched to a gene. CDR1 is SGHTA, CDR2 FQGTGA, per germline. The CDR3 covers 16 residues. Full variable domain (remainder filled in from reference TRBV7-3 and TRBJ2-1): GAGVSQTPSNKVTEKGKYVELRCDPISGHTALYWYRQSLGQGPEFLIYFQGTGAADDSGLPNDRFFAVRPEGSVSTLKIQRTERGDSAVYLCASSFERGGLYNEQFFGPGTRLTVL.